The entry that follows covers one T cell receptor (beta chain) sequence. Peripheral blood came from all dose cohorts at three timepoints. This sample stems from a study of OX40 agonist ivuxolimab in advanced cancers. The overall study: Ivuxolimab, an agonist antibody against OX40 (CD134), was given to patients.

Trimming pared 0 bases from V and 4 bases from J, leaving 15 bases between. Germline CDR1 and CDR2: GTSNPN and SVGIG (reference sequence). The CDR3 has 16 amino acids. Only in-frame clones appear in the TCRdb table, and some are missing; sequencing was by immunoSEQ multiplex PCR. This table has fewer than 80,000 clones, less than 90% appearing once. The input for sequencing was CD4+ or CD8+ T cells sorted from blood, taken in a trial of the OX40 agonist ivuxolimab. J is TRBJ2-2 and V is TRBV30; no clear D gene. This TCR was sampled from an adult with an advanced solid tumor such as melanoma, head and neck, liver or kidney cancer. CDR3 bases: TGTGCCTGGAGTGTATTTGTTGGGCCATTCACCGGGGAGCTGTTTTTT. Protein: CAWSVFVGPFTGELFF.